What follows are 26 T cell receptor beta chains derived from one specimen sequenced in a study of T-cell memory formation after mild COVID-19. From the 5' RACE reads, TCRdb called clonotypes with MiXCR, one entry per CDR3 protein. This table has approximately 300,000 distinct CDR3 sequences, just under 20% appearing once. Material: PBMCs or a T cell subset sorted from them (not recorded which). The receptors here all came from a young man who had mild COVID-19 (a few samples of this study predate the infection). Cell type and time point are not known.

The DNA of the CDR3 is TGTGCCAGCAGCCAGGACACAAAAACCGAGCAGTACTTC. Translated: CASSQDTKTEQYF. The chain recombines TRBV3-1 with TRBJ2-7, with D maybe TRBD1 (5 bases). This CDR3 comprises 13 residues. CDR1 and CDR2 from the germline V gene are LGHDT and YNNKEL (reference sequence). Trimming stripped 3 bases from V and 6 bases from J, with 12 bases between.

The rearrangement links TRBV6-2 or TRBV6-3 to TRBJ2-3; D is possibly TRBD2 (6 bases). This CDR3 region has 16 residues. Germline-derived CDR1 and CDR2 are MNHEY and SVGEGT. The V and J ends lost 1 base and 7 bases respectively, with 18 bases between them. CDR3 region: CASSYFPGLTSYTQYF. CDR3 nucleotides: TGTGCCAGCAGTTACTTCCCGGGACTTACGTCCTATACGCAGTATTTT.

There are a few counts of this clonotype. The CDR3 loop reads CASSLGSAGELFF. For the CDR3, the DNA is TGCGCCAGCAGCTTGGGATCGGCCGGGGAGCTGTTTTTT. The chain combines TRBV5-1 with TRBJ2-2; D is ambiguous. This CDR3 has 13 amino acids. Per the germline V gene, CDR1 is SGHRS and CDR2 is YFSETQ. Between the trimmed V and J ends, which lost 0 bases and 6 bases, there was a span of 6 bases.

This rearrangement joins TRBV5-4 to TRBJ2-5, with D unresolved. Germline CDR1 SGHNT, CDR2 YYREEE (reference sequence). V shed 7 bases and J shed 5 bases, with 12 bases lying between them. The CDR3 is 12 residues long. The CDR3 nucleotides are TGTGCCAGCGCTGGGCACGGGGAGACCCAGTACTTC. Translated: CASAGHGETQYF.

This clonotype was observed a few times. CDR3 protein: CADRTNTGELFF. For the CDR3, the DNA is TGTGCGGACAGAACGAACACCGGGGAGCTGTTTTTT. The rearrangement uses TRBV12-3 or TRBV12-4 and TRBJ2-2, with D possibly being TRBD1 (6 bases). The length of the CDR3 is 12 residues.

The chain recombines TRBV7-2 with TRBJ2-1, with D unresolved. V dropped 2 bases and J dropped 0 bases, with 5 bases sitting between them. Looked up from germline, CDR1 is SGHTA and CDR2 is FQGNSA. CDR3 length equals 14 residues. CDR3 protein: CASSLFGSYNEQFF. CDR3 DNA: TGTGCCAGCAGCTTATTTGGCTCCTACAATGAGCAGTTCTTC.

In its sample, this clonotype was seen a few times. The V gene is TRBV7-9, the J gene TRBJ1-1; tentatively, D is TRBD1 (6 bases). Germline values: CDR1 SEHNR, CDR2 FQNEAQ (reference sequence). The ends were cut back, 6 bases at V and 0 bases at J, with 14 bases in the middle. CDR3 length: 15 amino acids. CDR3 in DNA: TGTGCCAGCAGAGCACAGGGCGGATTGAACACTGAAGCTTTCTTT. This sequence encodes CASRAQGGLNTEAFF. Combining the CDR3 with reference TRBV7-9 and TRBJ1-1 gives the whole variable domain DTGVSQNPRHKITKRGQNVTFRCDPISEHNRLYWYRQTLGQGPEFLTYFQNEAQLEKSRLLSDRFSAERPKGSFSTLEIQRTEQGDSAMYLCASRAQGGLNTEAFFGQGTRLTVV.

This clonotype was counted a few times. This chain uses TRBV6-6 with TRBJ1-3, with no clear D. CDR3 length equals 15 residues. Germline CDR1 MNHNY, CDR2 SVGAGI (reference sequence). V lost 6 bases and J lost 4, with 16 bases in between. The CDR3 coding sequence is TGTGCCAGCAGCCATGACATGGTTGCAGGAAACACCATATATTTT. Its translation: CASSHDMVAGNTIYF.

This clonotype was counted only a few times. The chain is built from TRBV2 and TRBJ2-5, with 7 bases that match TRBD1. The length of the CDR3 is 13 residues. V lost 7 bases and J lost 9; bases outside the gene matches: 11. Per germline, CDR1 SNHLY and CDR2 FYNNEI. CDR3 sequence reads: CASKERGTAPQYF. The CDR3 DNA is TGTGCCAGCAAGGAGCGTGGGACAGCCCCCCAGTACTTC.

This chain connects TRBV6-5 to TRBJ1-1, with D tentatively TRBD1 (6 bases). Per the germline V gene, CDR1 is MNHEY and CDR2 is SVGAGI. CDR3 length equals 15 residues. The V and J ends lost 6 bases and 1 base respectively, with 15 bases between them. CDR3 sequence (DNA): TGTGCCAGCAGCCTCGGGACAACTGCGAACACTGAAGCTTTCTTT. It yields the protein CASSLGTTANTEAFF.

This clonotype was counted a few times. The chain couples TRBV7-2 to TRBJ2-5, with D maybe TRBD2 (6 bases). Germline loops: CDR1 SGHTA, CDR2 FQGNSA. V shed 7 bases and J shed 6 bases, with 12 bases lying between them. There are 12 residues in the CDR3. CDR3 in amino acids: CASTQSGQTQYF. The CDR3 nucleotides are TGTGCCAGCACCCAAAGCGGGCAGACCCAGTACTTC.

The rearrangement uses TRBV18 and TRBJ2-3; TRBD1 might be the D (5 bases). From germline, CDR1 is KGHSH and CDR2 LQKENI. Trimming took off 3 bases at V and 1 base at J, with 8 bases between the two ends. The CDR3 covers 14 residues. CDR3 sequence (DNA): TGTGCCAGCTCACCCCCCAGGGGCACAGATACGCAGTATTTT. It yields the protein CASSPPRGTDTQYF.

There are many counts of this clonotype. This rearrangement joins TRBV12-3 or TRBV12-4 to TRBJ2-5; weak D call: TRBD1 (5 bases). The CDR3 extends over 14 amino acids. The V gene lost 6 bases and the J gene lost 2 bases, with 13 bases spanning the gap. The CDR3 coding sequence is TGTGCCAGCAGCCCCCTAGACAGTCAAGAGACCCAGTACTTC. This encodes CASSPLDSQETQYF.

This clonotype occurred many times. The chain has TRBV5-1 and TRBJ2-3, with D unresolved. This CDR3 has 17 residues. Germline V gene lookup returns CDR1 SGHRS and CDR2 YFSETQ. Trimming stripped 2 bases from V and 0 bases from J, with 16 bases between. The CDR3, as DNA: TGCGCCAGCAGCTTCTCCCCGCATACCTCTAGCACAGATACGCAGTATTTT. This gives the protein CASSFSPHTSSTDTQYF.

This clonotype was seen more than once but under ten times. The V gene is TRBV6-1, the J gene TRBJ1-3, with a weak D call TRBD1 (5 bases). The CDR3 length is 17 residues. V was trimmed by 1 base and J by 3 bases, leaving 16 bases between them. Germline V gene sequence: CDR1 MNHNS, CDR2 SASEGT. CDR3 protein: CASSEESGATIGNTIYF. CDR3 coding DNA: TGTGCCAGCAGTGAAGAGTCTGGGGCGACTATTGGAAACACCATATATTTT.

The genes are TRBV7-9 and TRBJ2-2; 12 bases are shared with TRBD1. Trimming at V came to 5 bases and at J to 6 bases, leaving 7 bases not matched to a gene. CDR3 length: 16 residues. Germline-derived CDR1 and CDR2 are SEHNR and FQNEAQ (reference sequence). CDR3 DNA sequence: TGTGCCAGCAGCCCGCCGGGACAGGGGGCTTCCGGGGAGCTGTTTTTT. This codes for CASSPPGQGASGELFF.

J is TRBJ1-6 and V is TRBV6-6; D remains ambiguous. V lost 6 bases and J 8 bases, leaving 17 bases between the germline ends. This CDR3 has 15 amino acids. The germline gives CDR1 MNHNY, CDR2 SVGAGI (reference sequence). The CDR3 region has the DNA TGTGCCAGCAGCCCCGACCTTCCCGAGTATTCACCCCTCCACTTT. Residues: CASSPDLPEYSPLHF.

The sample holds a few counts of this clonotype. The chain joins TRBV7-2 to TRBJ2-1; 7 bases line up with TRBD2. The CDR3 runs to 13 residues. Trimming at V came to 5 bases and at J to 8 bases, leaving 6 bases not matched to a gene. Germline V CDR1 and CDR2: SGHTA, FQGNSA. CDR3 DNA sequence: TGTGCCAGCAGCACAAGCGGGGTCTATGAGCAGTTCTTC. This encodes CASSTSGVYEQFF.

V and J are TRBV11-2 and TRBJ2-4, with D unresolved. CDR3 length: 17 residues. Germline V lookup: CDR1 SGHAT, CDR2 FQNNGV. V was cut by 5 bases and J by 0 bases, with 17 bases left in between. The CDR3 DNA follows: TGTGCCAGCAGCCCGGGCTTGCGGACGGTAGCCAAAAACATTCAGTACTTC. Translated, it gives CASSPGLRTVAKNIQYF.

This clonotype was counted many times. V and J are TRBV7-9 and TRBJ2-1; D gene uncertain. Trimming cost V 1 base and J 0 bases, with 10 bases left between them. From germline, CDR1 is SEHNR and CDR2 FQNEAQ (reference sequence). This CDR3 comprises 16 residues. The CDR3 loop is CASSLVSLSSYNEQFF. The CDR3 DNA reads TGTGCCAGCAGCTTAGTCTCCCTCAGCTCCTACAATGAGCAGTTCTTC.

In its sample, this clonotype was seen a few times. CDR3 region: CASRPTGSNQPQHF. In DNA, the CDR3 is TGTGCCAGCAGACCCACAGGAAGCAATCAGCCCCAGCATTTT. The chain joins TRBV6-2 or TRBV6-3 to TRBJ1-5, with D possibly matching TRBD1 (5 bases). V was cut by 6 bases and J by 1 base, with 10 bases left in between. The CDR3 runs to 14 residues. Germline lookup yields CDR1 MNHEY and CDR2 SVGEGT.

This clonotype has only a few counts. This rearrangement joins TRBV10-2 to TRBJ1-4, with D uncertain. Germline V CDR1 and CDR2: WSHSY, SAAADI. CDR3 length equals 15 residues. V lost 3 bases and J lost 7, with 15 bases in between. The CDR3 DNA reads as TGCGCCAGCAGTGAAAGAGCGGTAAACCCTGAAAAACTGTTTTTT. Its protein is CASSERAVNPEKLFF.

This clonotype has a handful of counts. This rearrangement joins TRBV4-3 to TRBJ2-2; TRBD1 aligns across 7 bases. CDR3 length equals 19 residues. Germline assignment: CDR1 LGHNA and CDR2 YSLEER. V was pared by 3 bases and J by 4 bases, with 17 bases of the junction left unmatched. The CDR3: CASSHPLIQGRHTTGELFF. The DNA of the CDR3 is TGCGCCAGCAGCCATCCCTTGATACAGGGGAGACATACCACCGGGGAGCTGTTTTTT.

This chain joins TRBV5-1 and TRBJ2-7; 8 nucleotides match TRBD1. Germline V lookup: CDR1 SGHRS, CDR2 YFSETQ. J was trimmed by 3 bases and V by 4 bases; bases with no gene match: 6. The CDR3 covers 14 residues. The CDR3 nucleotides are TGCGCCAGCAGCAAAGGACAGGGAGGCTACGAGCAGTACTTC. Translated: CASSKGQGGYEQYF.

The J gene is TRBJ2-5, the V gene TRBV4-3; TRBD2 is a possible D gene (5 bases). Germline loops: CDR1 LGHNA, CDR2 YSLEER. CDR3 size: 16 residues. Trimming pared 0 bases from V and 1 base from J, leaving 12 bases between. CDR3 sequence reads: CASSQDGGGVQETQYF. The CDR3 DNA reads as TGCGCCAGCAGCCAAGATGGAGGTGGGGTCCAAGAGACCCAGTACTTC.

This chain connects TRBV6-5 to TRBJ1-4; D gene uncertain. The V gene's germline CDR1 is MNHEY and CDR2 SVGAGI. V was cut by 0 bases and J by 5 bases, with 13 bases left in between. The CDR3 has 16 amino acids. The CDR3 bases are TGTGCCAGCAGTTACTCGATTCGCAGTTTGAATGAAAAACTGTTTTTT. Protein product: CASSYSIRSLNEKLFF.